Listed here is a single TCR beta chain. The antigen is undetermined. This may stem from a read error, because a much larger clone lies one nucleotide away. This likely comes from a read error, as the CDR3 has no conserved phenylalanine or tryptophan at its end. The J segment lost 3 bases and the V segment lost 0 bases, leaving 1 base of the junction unmatched. This CDR3 region has 15 residues. The V gene's germline CDR1 is LGHNA and CDR2 YNFKEQ. This specimen comes from a study of molecular identifiers for immune sequencing clone quantification. In TCRdb, the PCR reads were re-called with MiXCR into one record per CDR3 protein. Of some 680,000 distinct CDR3 sequences listed, 25% were seen once; the top ten hold about 0.84%. Study-level points and caveats: Clones above 20 RNA copies contained over 98% of effector molecules and under 1% of naive molecules. Sharing of a barcode by identical TCR molecules could cause highly expanded clone sizes to be underestimated.

The chain has TRBV4-2 and TRBJ2-7; 11 positions agree with TRBD2. The sequence came from a human donor in good health. Some libraries in this study had Jurkat cell RNA spiked in. Sequences were obtained from naive CD8+ T cells from blood, with Jurkat cell RNA spiked in. Subset reported: FACS-sorted CD8+CD4-CCR7+CD45RA+ naive T cells. The CDR3 loop reads CASSQETSGSYEQYS. CDR3 DNA sequence: TGTGCCAGCAGCCAAGAAACTAGCGGGAGCTACGAGCAGTACTCC.